This T cell receptor beta chain was obtained from a study of shared clonotypes between healthy human individuals. Naive CD8 cells lacked CD45RO, underwent positive selection for CCR7 and left out terminally differentiated effector memory CD45RA+ cells. TCRdb keeps only in-frame clones here, not all; method: immunoSEQ multiplex PCR. The table lists hundreds of thousands of clones, 90% to 98% of them singletons. The CDR3 length is 14 residues. V was pared by 8 bases and J by 7 bases, with 4 bases of the junction left unmatched. Germline CDR1 and CDR2: MNHEY and SMNVEV (reference sequence). What was sequenced was naive CD8+ T cells sorted from blood. The clonotype originates from a man aged 25 to 40 in good health. This chain joins TRBV27 and TRBJ2-1, with 14 bases matching TRBD2. This CDR3 reads CASSGLAGENEQFF. DNA for the CDR3: TGTGCCAGCTCGGGACTAGCGGGAGAAAATGAGCAGTTCTTC.